This entry is about one T cell receptor (beta chain). Per sample, 600 ng of bulk tumor genomic DNA was the template used. While surgery was under way, several biopsies spaced far apart were taken per primary tumor. The patients were newly diagnosed with non-small cell lung cancer, had not been treated, and had curative surgery. This entry is derived from a study of immune heterogeneity within non-small cell lung tumors. Amplification of the TCR beta CDR3 was achieved through multiplex PCR with 32 V and 13 J primers. TCRdb processed the multiplex PCR reads anew with MiXCR; each CDR3 protein has one entry. The repertoire holds tens of thousands of distinct CDR3 sequences, approximately 30% seen once, with more than 4% in the top ten. The V gene end was trimmed by 1 base and the J gene end by 2 bases; junction bases not matched to a gene: 8. CDR3 length: 18 residues. Looked up from germline, CDR1 is SGHTA and CDR2 is FQGNSA.

The J gene is TRBJ2-4, the V gene TRBV7-2; TRBD2 matches 10 bases. This receptor was taken from a man in his forties or fifties with non-small cell lung cancer. The sequenced sample consisted of lung tumor tissue. The CDR3 nucleotides read TGTGCCAGCAGCTTAGTAGGGCTAGCGGGAGTCACCAAAAACATTCAGTACTTC. Translation: CASSLVGLAGVTKNIQYF.